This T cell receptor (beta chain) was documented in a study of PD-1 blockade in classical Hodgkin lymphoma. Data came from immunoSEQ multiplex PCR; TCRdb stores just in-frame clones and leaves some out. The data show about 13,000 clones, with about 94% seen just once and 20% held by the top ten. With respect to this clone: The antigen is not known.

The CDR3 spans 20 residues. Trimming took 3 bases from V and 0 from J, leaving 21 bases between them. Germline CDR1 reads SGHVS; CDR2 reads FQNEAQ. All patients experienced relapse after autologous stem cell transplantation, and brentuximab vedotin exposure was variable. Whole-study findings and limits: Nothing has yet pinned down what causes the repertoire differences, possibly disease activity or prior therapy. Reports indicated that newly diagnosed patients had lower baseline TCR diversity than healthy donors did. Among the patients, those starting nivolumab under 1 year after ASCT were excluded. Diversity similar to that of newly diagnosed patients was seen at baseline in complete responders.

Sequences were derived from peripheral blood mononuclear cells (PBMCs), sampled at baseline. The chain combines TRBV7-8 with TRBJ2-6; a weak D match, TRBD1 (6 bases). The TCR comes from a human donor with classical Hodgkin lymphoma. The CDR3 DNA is TGTGCCAGCAGCTTGATCTTCGGGGACAACATCCTCTCTGGGGCCAACGTCCTGACTTTC. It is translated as CASSLIFGDNILSGANVLTF.